Ten or more counts support the clone carrying this T cell receptor beta chain. Its specificity is unknown. CDR3 size: 14 residues. The ends were cut back, 7 bases at V and 2 bases at J, with 14 bases in the middle. Germline V lookup: CDR1 MNHEY, CDR2 SVGEGT. This specimen belongs to a study of T cell repertoires in cytomegalovirus infection. About the study: Carrying CMV and the relevant HLA type showed in public TCR beta signatures. Study-wide results and caveats: In two of eight donors, the top clonotype was HLA-C-restricted CMV-specific. Summed public TCR beta family frequency identified CMV carriers bearing the relevant HLA.

From the reads, TCRdb called clonotypes with MiXCR, one entry per CDR3 protein. This table has fewer than 250,000 distinct CDR3 sequences, 12% appearing once. Sequenced input: PBMCs. The clonotype was recovered from a human donor in good health (CMV status not recorded). Some clones in this sample may be carry-over from other donors' samples. The V gene is TRBV6-2 or TRBV6-3, the J gene TRBJ2-5; D perhaps matches TRBD2 (5 bases). The CDR3 DNA is TGTGCCAGCACCAACCCCGGACTTCAAGAGACCCAGTACTTC. It codes for CASTNPGLQETQYF.